What follows are 31 T cell receptor beta chains derived from one specimen sequenced in a study of T cell changes during pregnancy in multiple sclerosis. Libraries were prepared by immunoSEQ multiplex PCR; TCRdb keeps only in-frame clonotypes and omits some of them. The sample has 95,000 to 110,000 clones, roughly 92% seen once; the top ten hold less than 0.85%. This material consisted of peripheral blood, taken in the third trimester of pregnancy. All receptors derive from a female donor in good health, enrolled as a control in a pregnancy study.

The chain's CDR3 is CASSPRTSGGEETQYF. In nucleotides, the CDR3 is TGTGCCAGCAGCCCGCGGACTAGCGGGGGGGAAGAGACCCAGTACTTC. This chain joins TRBV4-2 and TRBJ2-5, with 15 nucleotides matching TRBD2. The CDR3 has 16 residues. Germline V CDR1 and CDR2: LGHNA, YNFKEQ. The junction had 3 bases not matched to a gene; V was cut back by 4 bases and J by 3 bases.

V usage is TRBV5-4 and J usage is TRBJ2-7, with D perhaps matching TRBD2 (6 bases). Trimming removed 0 bases at V and 2 bases at J, with 12 bases between. CDR3 size: 15 residues. CDR1 and CDR2 from the germline V gene are SGHNT and YYREEE (reference sequence). The CDR3: CASSLGREFAYEQYF. Written as DNA, the CDR3 is TGTGCCAGCAGCTTGGGGCGGGAATTTGCCTACGAGCAGTACTTC.

The chain couples TRBV5-1 to TRBJ2-7; 12 nucleotides line up with TRBD2. The CDR3 has 18 amino acids. CDR1 SGHRS and CDR2 YFSETQ come from the germline V gene. V was pared by 5 bases and J by 3 bases, with 15 bases of the junction left unmatched. CDR3 DNA sequence: TGCGCCAGCAGTCATGGGCTGGATTGGACTAGCGGGAACTACGAGCAGTACTTC. It specifies CASSHGLDWTSGNYEQYF.

The chain links TRBV30 to TRBJ2-1, with D tentatively TRBD2 (6 bases). In germline, CDR1 is GTSNPN, CDR2 SVGIG (reference sequence). V was shortened by 4 bases and J by 7 bases, with 17 bases between the two germline ends. CDR3 size: 14 residues. The CDR3 nucleotides are TGTGCCTGGACGGGTGCGGGGCCTCCTAATGAGCAGTTCTTC. It yields the protein CAWTGAGPPNEQFF.

CDR3 loop: CASSLGGQGGTEAFF. CDR3 bases: TGCGCCAGCAGCTTGGGGGGACAGGGGGGCACTGAAGCTTTCTTT. The chain has TRBV5-1 and TRBJ1-1, with 11 bases matching TRBD1. The CDR3 extends over 15 amino acids. From germline, CDR1 is SGHRS and CDR2 YFSETQ. Germline trimming cut 0 bases from V and 4 bases from J; bases unmatched to any gene: 2.

This chain links TRBV5-1 with TRBJ2-6; D remains unclear. Between the trimmed V and J ends, which lost 0 bases and 0 bases, there was a span of 4 bases. CDR1 and CDR2 from the germline V gene are SGHRS and YFSETQ. The CDR3 is 15 amino acids. The CDR3 DNA sequence: TGCGCCAGCAGCTTGGACGGCTCTGGGGCCAACGTCCTGACTTTC. Translated, it gives CASSLDGSGANVLTF.

This chain joins TRBV5-4 and TRBJ2-5, with a possible D match to TRBD2 (6 bases). The V gene lost 0 bases and the J gene lost 3 bases, with 15 bases spanning the gap. The germline V gene encodes CDR1 SGHNT and CDR2 YYREEE (reference sequence). This CDR3 is 16 amino acids long. The CDR3 DNA sequence: TGTGCCAGCAGCTTGGTTCGGGACTCGCAAAAAGAGACCCAGTACTTC. Its translation: CASSLVRDSQKETQYF.

This clone occurred once. V is TRBV7-9 and J is TRBJ2-2; D gene uncertain. The CDR3 contains 15 residues. V lost 1 base and J 6 bases, leaving 12 bases between the germline ends. Per the germline V gene, CDR1 is SEHNR and CDR2 is FQNEAQ (reference sequence). The CDR3 spells CASSLESPRAGELFF. The CDR3 nucleotides are TGTGCCAGCAGCTTAGAAAGCCCGAGAGCCGGGGAGCTGTTTTTT.

V is TRBV7-8 and J is TRBJ1-5, with D perhaps matching TRBD1 (6 bases). Trimming shortened V by 0 bases and J by 5 bases, and 11 bases separated the two germline ends. Per the germline V gene, CDR1 is SGHVS and CDR2 is FQNEAQ. The CDR3 consists of 15 residues. CDR3 coding DNA: TGTGCCAGCAGCTTAGCAGGACAGACTCATCAGCCCCAGCATTTT. Amino acids: CASSLAGQTHQPQHF.

This clone was counted a few times. The chain uses TRBV9 and TRBJ1-1; D is possibly TRBD1 (5 bases). V dropped 4 bases and J dropped 5 bases, with 18 bases sitting between them. The CDR3 spans 15 residues. Germline-derived CDR1 and CDR2 are SGDLS and YYNGEE. For the CDR3, the DNA is TGTGCCAGCAGCAGTTCGGGGGGGTGGGGAACTGAAGCTTTCTTT. Translating it yields CASSSSGGWGTEAFF.

The chain joins TRBV6-1 to TRBJ1-5; 8 bases are shared with TRBD1. Germline lookup yields CDR1 MNHNS and CDR2 SASEGT. The CDR3 spans 15 residues. Trimming removed 4 bases from V and 2 bases from J; junction bases left unmatched: 4. The CDR3 sequence: CASSVDRGGNQPQHF. The CDR3 nucleotides are TGTGCCAGCAGTGTAGACAGGGGCGGCAATCAGCCCCAGCATTTT.

This clone was counted a few times. V is TRBV4-3 and J is TRBJ2-1; maybe TRBD1 (5 bases). Trimming stripped 1 base from V and 5 bases from J, with 12 bases between. The CDR3 is made up of 15 amino acids. Germline loops: CDR1 LGHNA, CDR2 YSLEER. The CDR3 DNA sequence: TGCGCCAGCAGCCAAGGATGGACACTCGACAATGAGCAGTTCTTC. Translated, it gives CASSQGWTLDNEQFF.

The V and J genes are TRBV2 and TRBJ2-5, with 11 bases identical to TRBD2. Germline CDR1 is SNHLY and CDR2 is FYNNEI. The ends lost 0 bases at V and 0 bases at J; junction bases unmatched: 12. This CDR3 is 20 amino acids long. The CDR3 DNA reads as TGTGCCAGCAGTGAAGCGTACCTAGCGGGGGGAAATCCGTACCAAGAGACCCAGTACTTC. Its translation is CASSEAYLAGGNPYQETQYF.

J is TRBJ1-5 and V is TRBV19; TRBD1 matches at 10 bases. Trimming at V came to 5 bases and at J to 6 bases, leaving 13 bases not matched to a gene. Per the germline V gene, CDR1 is LNHDA and CDR2 is SQIVND (reference sequence). This CDR3 is 17 amino acids long. The CDR3 sequence is CASSDSLGQGIGQPQHF. The CDR3 DNA reads as TGTGCCAGTAGTGACTCCCTGGGACAGGGGATAGGTCAGCCCCAGCATTTT. Filled out from reference TRBV19 and TRBJ1-5, the complete variable domain reads DGGITQSPKYLFRKEGQNVTLSCEQNLNHDAMYWYRQDPGQGLRLIYYSQIVNDFQKGDIAEGYSVSREKKESFPLTVTSAQKNPTAFYLCASSDSLGQGIGQPQHFGDGTRLSIL.

This clone appeared a few times. This sequence joins TRBV4-3 and TRBJ2-5, with D tentatively TRBD1 (7 bases). V was cut by 3 bases and J by 2 bases, with 13 bases left in between. Germline-derived CDR1 and CDR2 are LGHNA and YSLEER. This CDR3 has 15 amino acids. The CDR3: CASSQGAGGQETQYF. Written as DNA, the CDR3 is TGCGCCAGCAGCCAGGGGGCAGGGGGGCAAGAGACCCAGTACTTC.

This chain connects TRBV30 to TRBJ1-4; TRBD1 matches at 8 bases. CDR3 length: 12 residues. CDR1 and CDR2 (germline): GTSNPN, SVGIG (reference sequence). CDR3 DNA: TGTGCAAGGACAGGGAATGATGAAAAACTGTTTTTT. Translating it yields CARTGNDEKLFF.

This sequence joins TRBV6-1 and TRBJ2-3; 9 bases fit TRBD1. J lost 5 bases, V lost 2 bases, and 5 bases had no gene match. CDR3 length: 15 amino acids. Germline assignment: CDR1 MNHNS and CDR2 SASEGT. The chain's CDR3 is CASSERRTGEDTQYF. The CDR3 DNA follows: TGTGCCAGCAGTGAAAGGAGGACAGGGGAAGATACGCAGTATTTT.

J is TRBJ1-2 and V is TRBV6-6, with TRBD1 matching over 7 bases. The CDR3 loop spans 16 amino acids. V gave up 5 bases and J gave up 8 bases; unmatched junction bases: 17. The germline V gene has CDR1 MNHNY and CDR2 SVGAGI (reference sequence). CDR3 region: CASSQGTGTAPWGYTF. The CDR3 nucleotides are TGTGCCAGCAGTCAAGGAACCGGGACAGCGCCTTGGGGCTACACCTTC.

The chain uses TRBV13 and TRBJ1-1, with 8 bases identical to TRBD1. Germline-derived CDR1 and CDR2 are PRHDT and FYEKMQ (reference sequence). J gave up 5 bases and V 4 bases, and 3 bases lay outside the gene matches. CDR3 length equals 13 residues. The CDR3 DNA follows: TGTGCCAGCAGCTCGACAGGGGATACTGAAGCTTTCTTT. Amino acids: CASSSTGDTEAFF.

The rearrangement joins TRBV4-3 to TRBJ2-7; 9 bases are a match to TRBD1. Germline V CDR1 and CDR2: LGHNA, YSLEER. The CDR3 sequence is 15 residues long. V was pared by 4 bases and J by 2 bases, with 6 bases of the junction left unmatched. In DNA form, the CDR3 reads TGCGCCAGCAGCCTCACCGGGACAGGGACCTACGAGCAGTACTTC. Its translation is CASSLTGTGTYEQYF.

This sequence joins TRBV19 and TRBJ1-2, with TRBD1 identical over 9 bases. J was trimmed by 4 bases and V by 7 bases; bases with no gene match: 13. Germline V gene lookup returns CDR1 LNHDA and CDR2 SQIVND (reference sequence). CDR3 size: 16 residues. The CDR3 bases are TGTGCCAGTAAATTCCGGGACAGGGAAGCGGGCTATGGCTACACCTTC. Encoded protein: CASKFRDREAGYGYTF.

V is TRBV2 and J is TRBJ1-2; TRBD1 matches at 9 bases. Germline-derived CDR1 and CDR2 are SNHLY and FYNNEI. V trimming: 4 bases; J trimming: 6 bases; junction bases outside the gene matches: 0. The CDR3 loop spans 12 amino acids. CDR3 sequence: CASSGQGDGYTF. DNA of the CDR3: TGTGCCAGCAGTGGACAGGGGGATGGCTACACCTTC.

V usage is TRBV13 and J usage is TRBJ2-7; 8 nucleotides line up with TRBD1. This CDR3 has 15 amino acids. With V trimmed by 3 bases and J by 3 bases, 7 bases remained unmatched. Germline CDR1 reads PRHDT; CDR2 reads FYEKMQ (reference sequence). The DNA of the CDR3 is TGTGCCAGCAGCTTGGGACAGGTTGCAAGCTACGAGCAGTACTTC. Protein product: CASSLGQVASYEQYF.

V is TRBV7-9 and J is TRBJ1-4, with unresolved D. V lost 1 base and J 7 bases, leaving 7 bases between the germline ends. Germline V gene data show CDR1 as SEHNR and CDR2 as FQNEAQ (reference sequence). The CDR3 runs to 13 residues. The CDR3 reads CASSLEGGEKLFF. DNA for the CDR3: TGTGCCAGCAGCTTAGAGGGAGGTGAAAAACTGTTTTTT.

CDR3: CASSLERTVTEAFF. The CDR3 nucleotides are TGTGCCAGCAGCTTAGAGAGGACAGTCACTGAAGCTTTCTTT. The chain carries TRBV7-2 and TRBJ1-1; a possible D gene is TRBD1 (6 bases). The CDR3 sequence is 14 residues long. Per the germline V gene, CDR1 is SGHTA and CDR2 is FQGNSA. V was shortened by 1 base and J by 4 bases, with 10 bases between the two germline ends.

The chain carries TRBV7-9 and TRBJ1-2; the match to TRBD1 covers 9 bases. Trimming removed 3 bases from V and 1 base from J; junction bases left unmatched: 6. The germline V gene has CDR1 SEHNR and CDR2 FQNEAQ (reference sequence). This CDR3 is built from 16 residues. DNA of the CDR3: TGTGCCAGCAGCTTTCAAGGGGACAGGGTTAACTATGGCTACACCTTC. This codes for CASSFQGDRVNYGYTF.

This chain joins TRBV5-1 and TRBJ1-6; D not certain. Germline V CDR1 and CDR2: SGHRS, YFSETQ. Between the trimmed V and J ends, which lost 3 bases and 0 bases, there was a span of 7 bases. The CDR3 sequence is 15 residues long. As DNA, the CDR3 is TGCGCCAGCAGCTCAGGAGGCTCCTATAATTCACCCCTCCACTTT. Translated: CASSSGGSYNSPLHF.

This clone showed up just once. The V call is TRBV15, the J call TRBJ2-5; TRBD2 matches 12 bases. CDR1 LNHNV and CDR2 YYDKDF come from the germline V gene (reference sequence). This CDR3 is built from 15 residues. V was pared by 9 bases and J by 2 bases, with 7 bases of the junction left unmatched. DNA for the CDR3: TGTGCCACTCGCTCTGGACTAGCGGGGCAAGAGACCCAGTACTTC. It is translated as CATRSGLAGQETQYF.

V and J are TRBV10-3 and TRBJ2-6; D is ambiguous. Between the trimmed V and J ends, which lost 3 bases and 0 bases, there was a span of 6 bases. The CDR3 has 15 amino acids. In germline, CDR1 is ENHRY, CDR2 SYGVKD. As DNA, the CDR3 is TGTGCCATCAGTGATGTCGTCTCTGGGGCCAACGTCCTGACTTTC. Amino acids: CAISDVVSGANVLTF.

J is TRBJ2-5 and V is TRBV7-9; D may be TRBD2 (6 bases). The CDR3 spans 13 residues. CDR1 and CDR2 from the germline V gene are SEHNR and FQNEAQ (reference sequence). V lost 5 bases to trimming and J lost 2 bases, with 9 bases between them. CDR3 in DNA: TGTGCCAGCAGCCACGGAGGGCAAGAGACCCAGTACTTC. This translates into CASSHGGQETQYF.

The count of this clone is one. The rearrangement links TRBV4-3 to TRBJ1-2; 8 nucleotides align to TRBD1. The CDR3 has 18 amino acids. V shed 0 bases and J 8 bases; nucleotides not matched to a gene: 17. Germline CDR1 and CDR2: LGHNA and YSLEER. The CDR3 DNA is TGCGCCAGCAGCCAAGAGTCGACAGGGGAAACCCTTTATCGGGGCTACACCTTC. This codes for CASSQESTGETLYRGYTF.